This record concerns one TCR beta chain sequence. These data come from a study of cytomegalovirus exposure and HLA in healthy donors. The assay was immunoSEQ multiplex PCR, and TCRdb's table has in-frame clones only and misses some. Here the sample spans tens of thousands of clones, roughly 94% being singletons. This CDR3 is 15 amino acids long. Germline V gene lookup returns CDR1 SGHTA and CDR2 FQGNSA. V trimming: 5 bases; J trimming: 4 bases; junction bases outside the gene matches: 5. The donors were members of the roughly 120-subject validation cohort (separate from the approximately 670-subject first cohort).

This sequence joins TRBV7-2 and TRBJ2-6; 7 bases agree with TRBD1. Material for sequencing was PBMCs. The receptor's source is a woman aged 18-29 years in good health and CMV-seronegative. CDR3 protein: CASSPSGGGANVLTF. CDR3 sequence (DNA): TGTGCCAGCAGCCCTTCAGGGGGAGGGGCCAACGTCCTGACTTTC.